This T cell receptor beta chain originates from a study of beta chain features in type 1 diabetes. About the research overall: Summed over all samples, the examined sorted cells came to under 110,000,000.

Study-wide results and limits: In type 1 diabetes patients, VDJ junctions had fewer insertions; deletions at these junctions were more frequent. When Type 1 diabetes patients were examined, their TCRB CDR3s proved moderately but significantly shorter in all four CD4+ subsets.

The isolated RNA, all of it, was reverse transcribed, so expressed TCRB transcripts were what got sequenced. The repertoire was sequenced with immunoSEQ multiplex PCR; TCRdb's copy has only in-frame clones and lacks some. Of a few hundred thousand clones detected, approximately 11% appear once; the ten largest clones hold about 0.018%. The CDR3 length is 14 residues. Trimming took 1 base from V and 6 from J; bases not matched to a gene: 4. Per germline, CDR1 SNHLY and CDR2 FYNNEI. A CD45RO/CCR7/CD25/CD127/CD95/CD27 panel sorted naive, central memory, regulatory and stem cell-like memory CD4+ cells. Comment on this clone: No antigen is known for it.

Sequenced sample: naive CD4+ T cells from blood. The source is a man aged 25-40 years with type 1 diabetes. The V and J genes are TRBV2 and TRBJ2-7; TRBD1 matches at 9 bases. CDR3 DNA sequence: TGTGCCAGCAGTGAAGAGGGGACAGGGAGCGAGCAGTACTTC. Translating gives CASSEEGTGSEQYF.